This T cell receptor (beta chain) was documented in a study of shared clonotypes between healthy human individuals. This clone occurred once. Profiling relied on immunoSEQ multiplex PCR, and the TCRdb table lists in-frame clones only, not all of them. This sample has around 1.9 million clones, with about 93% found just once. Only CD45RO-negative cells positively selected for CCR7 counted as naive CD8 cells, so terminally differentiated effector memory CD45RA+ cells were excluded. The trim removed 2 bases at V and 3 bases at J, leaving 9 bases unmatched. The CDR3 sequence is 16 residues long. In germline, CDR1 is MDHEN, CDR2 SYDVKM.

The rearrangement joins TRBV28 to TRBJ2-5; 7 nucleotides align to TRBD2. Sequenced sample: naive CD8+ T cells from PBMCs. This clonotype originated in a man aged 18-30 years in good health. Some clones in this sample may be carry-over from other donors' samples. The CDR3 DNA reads TGTGCCAGCAGTTTAGAATGGGGGGGTAGTAAAGAGACCCAGTACTTC. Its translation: CASSLEWGGSKETQYF.